A single sample gave rise to the 2 T cell receptor beta chains below, sequenced in a study of blood T cell repertoires in COVID-19. Profiling relied on immunoSEQ multiplex PCR, and the TCRdb table lists in-frame clones only, not all of them. The sample yields fewer than 300,000 clones, roughly 86% seen once. What was sequenced was peripheral blood. The receptors come from a woman in her twenties or thirties with acute or convalescent COVID-19.

About this clone itself: Other DNA sequences in this specimen translate into the identical CDR3. The gene calls are TRBV19 and TRBJ2-7; 8 bases are a match to TRBD1. Germline V gives CDR1 LNHDA, CDR2 SQIVND (reference sequence). The CDR3 runs to 14 residues. The junction had 3 bases not matched to a gene; V was cut back by 3 bases and J by 2 bases. The CDR3, as DNA: TGTGCCAGTAGTATTCGACAGGGGACCTACGAGCAGTACTTC. It translates to CASSIRQGTYEQYF.

This clone was observed a few times. The chain couples TRBV7-9 to TRBJ1-1; weak D call: TRBD1 (5 bases). From germline, CDR1 is SEHNR and CDR2 FQNEAQ (reference sequence). The length of the CDR3 is 15 residues. Trimming took 3 bases from V and 4 from J, leaving 15 bases between them. The CDR3 DNA sequence: TGTGCCAGCAGCTTGGAAGACAGATTCGGCACTGAAGCTTTCTTT. This codes for CASSLEDRFGTEAFF.